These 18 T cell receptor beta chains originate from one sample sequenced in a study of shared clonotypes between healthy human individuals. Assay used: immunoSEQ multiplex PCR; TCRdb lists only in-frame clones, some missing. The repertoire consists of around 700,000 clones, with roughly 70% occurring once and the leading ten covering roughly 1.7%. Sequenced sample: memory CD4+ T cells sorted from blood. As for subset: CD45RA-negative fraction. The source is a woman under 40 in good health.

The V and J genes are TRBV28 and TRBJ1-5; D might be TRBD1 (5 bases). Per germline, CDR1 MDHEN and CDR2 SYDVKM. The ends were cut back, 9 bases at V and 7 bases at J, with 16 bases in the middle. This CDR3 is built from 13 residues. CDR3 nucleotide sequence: TGTGCCAGTCAGCAGAATCAGGGACAGCCCCAGCATTTT. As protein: CASQQNQGQPQHF.

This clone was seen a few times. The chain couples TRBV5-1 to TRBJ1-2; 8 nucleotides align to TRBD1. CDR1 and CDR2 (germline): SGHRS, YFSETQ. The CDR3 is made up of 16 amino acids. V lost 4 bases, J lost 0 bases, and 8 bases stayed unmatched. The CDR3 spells CASSMGNRGANYGYTF. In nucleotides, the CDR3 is TGCGCCAGCAGCATGGGTAACAGGGGGGCTAACTATGGCTACACCTTC.

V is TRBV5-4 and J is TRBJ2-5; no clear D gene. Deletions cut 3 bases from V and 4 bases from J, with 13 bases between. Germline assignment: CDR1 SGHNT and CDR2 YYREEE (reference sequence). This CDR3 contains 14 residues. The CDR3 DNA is TGTGCCAGCAGCTCGTGGAACGAAGGAGAGACCCAGTACTTC. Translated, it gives CASSSWNEGETQYF. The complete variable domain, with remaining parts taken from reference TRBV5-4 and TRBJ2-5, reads ETGVTQSPTHLIKTRGQQVTLRCSSQSGHNTVSWYQQALGQGPQFIFQYYREEENGRGNFPPRFSGLQFPNYSSELNVNALELDDSALYLCASSSWNEGETQYFGPGTRLLVL.

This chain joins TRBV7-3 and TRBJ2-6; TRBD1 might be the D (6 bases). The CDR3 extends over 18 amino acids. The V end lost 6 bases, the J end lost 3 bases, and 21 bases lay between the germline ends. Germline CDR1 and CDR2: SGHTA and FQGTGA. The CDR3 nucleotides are TGTGCCAGCAGTCCGCCTTGGGGGCGAGCGAGTGGGGCCAACGTCCTGACTTTC. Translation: CASSPPWGRASGANVLTF.

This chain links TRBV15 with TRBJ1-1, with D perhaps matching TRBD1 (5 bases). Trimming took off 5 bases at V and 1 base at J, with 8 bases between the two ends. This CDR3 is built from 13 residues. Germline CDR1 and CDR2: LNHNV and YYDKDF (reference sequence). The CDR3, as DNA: TGTGCCACCAGCGGGGGTGGGAACACTGAAGCTTTCTTT. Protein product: CATSGGGNTEAFF.

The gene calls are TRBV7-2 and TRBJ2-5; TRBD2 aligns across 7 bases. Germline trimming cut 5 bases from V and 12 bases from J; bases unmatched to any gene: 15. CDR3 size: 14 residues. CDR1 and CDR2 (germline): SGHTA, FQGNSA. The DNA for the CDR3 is TGTGCCAGCAGCACCCAGCGGGATTCTTTTGTGGAGTACTTC. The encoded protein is CASSTQRDSFVEYF.

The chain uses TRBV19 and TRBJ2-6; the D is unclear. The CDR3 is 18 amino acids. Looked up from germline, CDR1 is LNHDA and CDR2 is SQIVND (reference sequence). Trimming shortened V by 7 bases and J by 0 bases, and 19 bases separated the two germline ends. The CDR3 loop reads CASKEVKGQSSGANVLTF. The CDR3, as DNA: TGTGCCAGTAAGGAAGTGAAGGGTCAAAGCTCTGGGGCCAACGTCCTGACTTTC.

The CDR3, as DNA: TGTGCCAGCAGCCAACGGCGGCGGTGGGGGGAAGAGACCCAGTACTTC. Translating it yields CASSQRRRWGEETQYF. The gene calls are TRBV7-8 and TRBJ2-5, with D maybe TRBD2 (6 bases). The V end was cut by 5 bases, the J end by 3 bases, with 19 bases between. Germline values: CDR1 SGHVS, CDR2 FQNEAQ. The CDR3 length is 16 residues. Complete variable domain (other parts from reference TRBV7-8 and TRBJ2-5): GAGVSQSPRYKVAKRGQDVALRCDPISGHVSLFWYQQALGQGPEFLTYFQNEAQLDKSGLPSDRFFAERPEGSVSTLKIQRTQQEDSAVYLCASSQRRRWGEETQYFGPGTRLLVL.

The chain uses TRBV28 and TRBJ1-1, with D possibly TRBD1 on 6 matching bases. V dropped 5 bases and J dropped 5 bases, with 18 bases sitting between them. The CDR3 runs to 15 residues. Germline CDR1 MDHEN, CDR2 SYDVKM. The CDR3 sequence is CASSPPGGRRTEAFF. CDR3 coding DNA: TGTGCCAGCAGTCCCCCCGGGGGGCGCCGGACTGAAGCTTTCTTT.

CDR3: CASRVANTGELFF. CDR3 in DNA: TGTGCCAGCAGGGTAGCTAACACCGGGGAGCTGTTTTTT. This sequence joins TRBV2 and TRBJ2-2; D is uncertain. This CDR3 is built from 13 residues. Germline V gene sequence: CDR1 SNHLY, CDR2 FYNNEI. The V end was cut by 6 bases, the J end by 2 bases, with 7 bases between.

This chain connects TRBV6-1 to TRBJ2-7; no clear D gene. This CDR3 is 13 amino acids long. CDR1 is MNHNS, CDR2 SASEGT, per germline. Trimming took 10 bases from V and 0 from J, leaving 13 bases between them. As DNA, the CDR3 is TGTGCCACCAGAGGTACTGACTCCTACGAGCAGTACTTC. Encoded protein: CATRGTDSYEQYF.

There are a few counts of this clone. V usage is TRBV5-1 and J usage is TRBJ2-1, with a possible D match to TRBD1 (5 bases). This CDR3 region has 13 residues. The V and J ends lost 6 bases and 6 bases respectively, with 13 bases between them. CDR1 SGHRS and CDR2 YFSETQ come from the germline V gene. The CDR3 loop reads CASNREGANEQFF. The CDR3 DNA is TGCGCCAGCAACAGAGAAGGGGCCAATGAGCAGTTCTTC.

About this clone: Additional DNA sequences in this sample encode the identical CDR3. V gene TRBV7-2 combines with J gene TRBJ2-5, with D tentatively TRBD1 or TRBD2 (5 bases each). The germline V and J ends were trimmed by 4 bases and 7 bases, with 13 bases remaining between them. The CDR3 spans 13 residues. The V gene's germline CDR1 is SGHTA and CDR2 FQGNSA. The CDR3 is CASSWGRSGTQYF. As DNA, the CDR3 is TGTGCCAGCAGCTGGGGACGGTCGGGGACCCAGTACTTC.

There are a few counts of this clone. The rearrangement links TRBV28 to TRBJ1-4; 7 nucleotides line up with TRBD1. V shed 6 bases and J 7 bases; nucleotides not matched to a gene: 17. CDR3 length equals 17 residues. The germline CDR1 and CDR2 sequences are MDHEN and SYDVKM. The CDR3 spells CASRTVGGGIRAEKLFF. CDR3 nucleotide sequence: TGTGCCAGCAGAACGGTAGGAGGGGGCATACGGGCTGAAAAACTGTTTTTT.

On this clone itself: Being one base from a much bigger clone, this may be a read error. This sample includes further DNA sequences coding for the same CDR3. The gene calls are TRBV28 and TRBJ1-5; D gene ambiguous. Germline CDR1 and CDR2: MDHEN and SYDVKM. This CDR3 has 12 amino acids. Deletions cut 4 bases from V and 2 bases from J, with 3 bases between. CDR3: CASSWGNQPQHF. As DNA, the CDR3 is TGTGCCAGCAGTTGGGGCAATCAGCCCCAGCATTTT.

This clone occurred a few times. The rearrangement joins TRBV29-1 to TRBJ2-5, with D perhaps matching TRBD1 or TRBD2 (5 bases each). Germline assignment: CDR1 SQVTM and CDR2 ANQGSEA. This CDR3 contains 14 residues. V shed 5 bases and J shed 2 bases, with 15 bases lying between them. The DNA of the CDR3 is TGCAGCGTTTTGGGAGTAGGGGTTCAAGAGACCCAGTACTTC. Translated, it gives CSVLGVGVQETQYF.

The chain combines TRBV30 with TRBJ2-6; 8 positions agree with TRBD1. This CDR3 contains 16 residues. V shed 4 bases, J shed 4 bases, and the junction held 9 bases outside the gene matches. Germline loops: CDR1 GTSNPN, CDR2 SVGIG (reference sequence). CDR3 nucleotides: TGTGCCTGGACAGGGGGCGCAAACTCCGGGGCCAACGTCCTGACTTTC. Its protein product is CAWTGGANSGANVLTF.

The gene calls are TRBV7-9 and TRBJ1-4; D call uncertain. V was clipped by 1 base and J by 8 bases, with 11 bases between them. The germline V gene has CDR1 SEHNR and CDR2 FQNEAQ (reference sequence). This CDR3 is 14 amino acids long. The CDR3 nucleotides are TGTGCCAGCAGCTTAGGGGCTTTGGGCGAAAAACTGTTTTTT. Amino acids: CASSLGALGEKLFF.